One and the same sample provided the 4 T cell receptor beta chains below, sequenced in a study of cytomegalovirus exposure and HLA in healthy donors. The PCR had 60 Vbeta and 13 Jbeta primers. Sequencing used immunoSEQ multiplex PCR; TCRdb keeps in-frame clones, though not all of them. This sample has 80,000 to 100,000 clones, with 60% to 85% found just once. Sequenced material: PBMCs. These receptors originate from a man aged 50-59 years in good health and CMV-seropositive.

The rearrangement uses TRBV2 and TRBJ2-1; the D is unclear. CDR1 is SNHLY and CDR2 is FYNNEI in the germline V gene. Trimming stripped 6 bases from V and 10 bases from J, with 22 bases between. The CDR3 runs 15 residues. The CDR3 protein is CASRPAGSYSTEQFF. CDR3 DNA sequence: TGTGCCAGCAGACCGGCAGGCTCATATTCAACGGAGCAGTTCTTC.

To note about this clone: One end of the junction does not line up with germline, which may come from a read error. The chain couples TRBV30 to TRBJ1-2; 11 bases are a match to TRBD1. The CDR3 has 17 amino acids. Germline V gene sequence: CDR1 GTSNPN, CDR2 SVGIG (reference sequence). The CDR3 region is CAWSGGTGGIINYGYPF. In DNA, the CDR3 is TGTGCCTGGAGCGGCGGGACAGGGGGAATCATCAACTATGGCTACCCCTTC.

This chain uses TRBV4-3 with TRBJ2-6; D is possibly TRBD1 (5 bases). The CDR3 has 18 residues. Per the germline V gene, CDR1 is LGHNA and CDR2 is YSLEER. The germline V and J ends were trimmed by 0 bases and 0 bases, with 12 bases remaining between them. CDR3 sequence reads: CASSQELSGLSGANVLTF. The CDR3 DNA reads TGCGCCAGCAGCCAAGAACTCTCAGGGCTCTCTGGGGCCAACGTCCTGACTTTC.

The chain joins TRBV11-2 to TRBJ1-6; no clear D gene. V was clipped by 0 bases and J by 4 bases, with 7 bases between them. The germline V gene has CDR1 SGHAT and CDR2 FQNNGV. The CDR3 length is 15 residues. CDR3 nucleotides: TGTGCCAGCAGCTTAGAACCGGGGTATAATTCACCCCTCCACTTT. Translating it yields CASSLEPGYNSPLHF. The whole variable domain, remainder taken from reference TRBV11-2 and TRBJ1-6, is EAGVAQSPRYKIIEKRQSVAFWCNPISGHATLYWYQQILGQGPKLLIQFQNNGVVDDSQLPKDRFSAERLKGVDSTLKIQPAKLEDSAVYLCASSLEPGYNSPLHFGNGTRLTVT.